This T cell receptor beta chain stems from a study of T cell repertoires in cytomegalovirus infection. As for the study in general: Indications of both CMV infection and matching HLA type were provided by public TCR beta signatures. Study-level findings and limits: Within the response measured ex vivo, HLA-C-restricted CMV-specific TCR beta clonotypes were dominant. Carriage of CMV together with the relevant HLA was identifiable through cumulative public TCR beta family frequency.

Comments on this clonotype: Its matching antigen is unknown.

TCRdb re-derived calls from the reads in MiXCR, one entry per CDR3 protein. The data hold 510,000 or so distinct CDR3 sequences, with about 25% observed a single time. From germline, CDR1 is SGHTA and CDR2 FQGNSA. This CDR3 spans 14 amino acids. V dropped 1 base and J dropped 6 bases, with 10 bases sitting between them. The specimen was PBMCs. The sequence was obtained from a human donor in good health (CMV status not recorded). Some clones in this sample may be carry-over from other donors' samples. V and J are TRBV7-2 and TRBJ2-1; D is perhaps TRBD2 (6 bases). CDR3 loop: CASSLVGGFNEQFF. For the CDR3, the DNA is TGTGCCAGCAGCTTAGTAGGAGGGTTCAATGAGCAGTTCTTC.